The 27 T cell receptor beta chains given below trace back to one sample, sequenced in a study of T-cell reconstitution after alpha-beta-depleted transplantation in children. Preparation of the TCRbeta library was carried out with unique molecular identifiers. MiXCR was run by TCRdb on the PCR reads, yielding one entry per CDR3 protein. The sample records about 470,000 distinct CDR3 sequences, approximately 42% being singletons. The material was PBMCs, obtained before TCRalphabeta/CD19-depleted stem cell transplant. The receptors were sampled from a girl aged 2 to 10 with aplastic anemia, due to receive a stem cell transplant.

This clonotype was picked up one time. The chain uses TRBV28 and TRBJ2-3; unclear D gene. This CDR3 has 14 amino acids. Trimming left V 7 bases short and J 5 bases short, with 16 bases between. CDR1 and CDR2 from the germline V gene are MDHEN and SYDVKM. In DNA, the CDR3 is TGTGCCAGCATATCTAGGCCGGGTAGAGATACGCAGTATTTT. Its translation: CASISRPGRDTQYF.

The CDR3 spells CASSIDLAFEQYF. Written as DNA, the CDR3 is TGTGCCAGTAGTATAGATTTGGCTTTCGAGCAGTACTTC. V gene TRBV19 combines with J gene TRBJ2-7; D unresolved. With 0 bases removed from V and 6 bases from J, the gap between germline ends came to 9 bases. This CDR3 contains 13 residues. The V gene's germline CDR1 is LNHDA and CDR2 SQIVND (reference sequence).

There are many counts of this clonotype. The chain carries TRBV10-3 and TRBJ2-7; D is perhaps TRBD1 (6 bases). CDR1 and CDR2 from the germline V gene are ENHRY and SYGVKD. With 3 bases removed from V and 2 bases from J, the gap between germline ends came to 8 bases. This CDR3 spans 13 amino acids. CDR3 residues: CAISEGTPYEQYF. DNA for the CDR3: TGTGCCATCAGTGAAGGGACACCCTACGAGCAGTACTTC.

The chain has TRBV6-6 and TRBJ1-3; TRBD1 is a possible D gene (6 bases). The CDR3 has 13 residues. V was trimmed by 2 bases and J by 4 bases, leaving 6 bases between them. CDR1 is MNHNY, CDR2 SVGAGI, per germline (reference sequence). Here the CDR3 DNA reads TGTGCCAGCAGTTACGACAGGGGAAACACCATATATTTT. Translation gives CASSYDRGNTIYF.

The chain has TRBV3-1 and TRBJ2-3; 9 positions match TRBD2. Germline CDR1 reads LGHDT; CDR2 reads YNNKEL (reference sequence). There are 17 residues in the CDR3. The ends lost 5 bases at V and 0 bases at J; junction bases unmatched: 9. The CDR3 bases are TGTGCCAGCAGCGAATCCACCACTAGCGGGAGCACAGATACGCAGTATTTT. Translated: CASSESTTSGSTDTQYF.

The V call is TRBV12-3 or TRBV12-4, the J call TRBJ1-5; D not resolved. The CDR3 length is 13 residues. V lost 7 bases, J lost 3 bases, and 10 bases lay in between. CDR3 nucleotides: TGTGCCAGCACCCCCGGTCCCAATCAGCCCCAGCATTTT. Protein sequence: CASTPGPNQPQHF.

V gene TRBV20-1 combines with J gene TRBJ2-5; D could derive from TRBD1 or TRBD2 (5 bases each). The germline CDR1 and CDR2 sequences are DFQATT and SNEGSKA (reference sequence). This CDR3 has 15 amino acids. Trimming took off 0 bases at V and 5 bases at J, with 16 bases between the two ends. CDR3 sequence reads: CSARDAAGSEETQYF. CDR3 bases: TGCAGTGCTAGAGATGCGGCAGGGAGTGAGGAGACCCAGTACTTC.

This chain uses TRBV12-3 or TRBV12-4 with TRBJ2-4; 8 nucleotides line up with TRBD1. V shed 5 bases, J shed 5 bases, and the junction held 5 bases outside the gene matches. The CDR3 loop spans 14 amino acids. The CDR3 reads CASSQTGVQNIQYF. CDR3 nucleotides: TGTGCCAGCAGTCAGACAGGGGTTCAAAACATTCAGTACTTC.

This chain links TRBV20-1 with TRBJ2-2, with D maybe TRBD2 (6 bases). V was pared by 1 base and J by 4 bases, with 10 bases between. Germline-derived CDR1 and CDR2 are DFQATT and SNEGSKA (reference sequence). There are 14 residues in the CDR3. The CDR3 region is CSARVVGGTGELFF. CDR3 in DNA: TGCAGTGCTAGAGTAGTCGGGGGCACCGGGGAGCTGTTTTTT.

This clonotype was detected ten times or more. The J gene is TRBJ2-5, the V gene TRBV5-1; D remains ambiguous. The CDR3 covers 14 residues. The germline V and J ends were trimmed by 5 bases and 5 bases, with 16 bases remaining between them. CDR1 and CDR2 (germline): SGHRS, YFSETQ. CDR3 sequence reads: CASSFRAGPETQYF. CDR3 sequence (DNA): TGCGCCAGCAGTTTCCGGGCTGGGCCGGAGACCCAGTACTTC. Together with reference TRBV5-1 and TRBJ2-5, the CDR3 gives the full variable domain: KAGVTQTPRYLIKTRGQQVTLSCSPISGHRSVSWYQQTPGQGLQFLFEYFSETQRNKGNFPGRFSGRQFSNSRSEMNVSTLELGDSALYLCASSFRAGPETQYFGPGTRLLVL.

This clonotype came up a few times. The chain recombines TRBV29-1 with TRBJ2-1; D call uncertain. V was cut by 4 bases and J by 3 bases, with 7 bases left in between. The CDR3 spans 12 residues. Germline V gene data show CDR1 as SQVTM and CDR2 as ANQGSEA. CDR3 coding DNA: TGCAGCGTTGCCCCCAACTACAATGAGCAGTTCTTC. Translating gives CSVAPNYNEQFF.

The rearrangement links TRBV5-1 to TRBJ2-3, with TRBD2 matching 9 bases. The CDR3 extends over 16 amino acids. The V gene end was trimmed by 4 bases and the J gene end by 2 bases; junction bases not matched to a gene: 8. Germline CDR1 and CDR2: SGHRS and YFSETQ. CDR3 in amino acids: CASSPIAGATTDTQYF. Written as DNA, the CDR3 is TGCGCCAGCAGCCCCATAGCGGGGGCGACCACAGATACGCAGTATTTT.

The chain couples TRBV10-2 to TRBJ2-5; 10 bases align to TRBD2. Germline lookup yields CDR1 WSHSY and CDR2 SAAADI. The CDR3 is 13 residues long. The V and J ends lost 8 bases and 3 bases, in that order; junction bases with no gene match: 3. The CDR3 DNA reads as TGCGCCAGCGCCCTAGCGGGGGAAGAGACCCAGTACTTC. Translating it yields CASALAGEETQYF.

The chain joins TRBV20-1 to TRBJ2-7; D ambiguous. Per the germline V gene, CDR1 is DFQATT and CDR2 is SNEGSKA (reference sequence). The CDR3 is 13 amino acids. Trimming stripped 2 bases from V and 2 bases from J, with 10 bases between. The CDR3: CSARNLETYEQYF. Here the CDR3 DNA reads TGCAGTGCTAGAAACCTGGAAACCTACGAGCAGTACTTC.

V is TRBV24-1 and J is TRBJ2-3; 7 positions agree with TRBD2. CDR3 length: 17 amino acids. V was pared by 5 bases and J by 5 bases, with 15 bases of the junction left unmatched. CDR1 is KGHDR and CDR2 is SFDVKD in the germline V gene. Here the CDR3 DNA reads TGTGCCACCAGTGCCGTTGCGGGAGCAGTTCGTGGAGATACGCAGTATTTT. Encoded protein: CATSAVAGAVRGDTQYF.

The chain's CDR3 is CSGKAYEQYF. CDR3 nucleotide sequence: TGCAGTGGGAAGGCCTACGAGCAGTACTTC. This chain links TRBV20-1 with TRBJ2-7; no firm D call. The CDR3 extends over 10 amino acids. V shed 7 bases and J shed 2 bases, with 6 bases lying between them. CDR1 is DFQATT, CDR2 SNEGSKA, per germline (reference sequence).

This clonotype has a handful of counts. The chain carries TRBV6-5 and TRBJ2-2; 7 bases fit TRBD2. Germline V CDR1 and CDR2: MNHEY, SVGAGI. The CDR3 is made up of 16 amino acids. Unmatched junction bases numbered 13, after V lost 2 bases and J lost 10 bases. CDR3: CASSYDRGTTSAELFF. In nucleotides, the CDR3 is TGTGCCAGCAGTTACGATAGAGGGACTACCTCCGCGGAGCTGTTTTTT.

V usage is TRBV5-5 and J usage is TRBJ2-1; no firm D call. CDR1 is SGHKS, CDR2 YYEKEE, per germline (reference sequence). V was trimmed by 3 bases and J by 6 bases, leaving 16 bases between them. The CDR3 covers 15 residues. CDR3 sequence (DNA): TGTGCCAGCAGCTCTTTACTCCTTATGGCCAATGAGCAGTTCTTC. Residues: CASSSLLLMANEQFF.

The rearrangement joins TRBV7-9 to TRBJ2-7; tentative D call: TRBD1 (7 bases). The CDR3 loop spans 15 amino acids. V lost 4 bases, J lost 0 bases, and 13 bases lay in between. Germline V lookup: CDR1 SEHNR, CDR2 FQNEAQ (reference sequence). CDR3 amino acids: CASSSGGLLSYEQYF. In DNA, the CDR3 is TGTGCCAGCAGCTCAGGGGGGCTCCTCTCCTACGAGCAGTACTTC.

This clonotype was counted once. The chain has TRBV10-1 and TRBJ2-3; D remains ambiguous. This CDR3 region has 14 residues. CDR1 WNHNN and CDR2 SYGVQD come from the germline V gene (reference sequence). V dropped 4 bases and J dropped 5 bases, with 13 bases sitting between them. CDR3 loop: CASSGPFGLDTQYF. The CDR3 nucleotides read TGCGCCAGCAGTGGCCCCTTTGGGCTAGATACGCAGTATTTT.

V usage is TRBV20-1 and J usage is TRBJ2-7; 9 bases fit TRBD2. Germline CDR1 DFQATT, CDR2 SNEGSKA (reference sequence). Trimming cost V 5 bases and J 3 bases; bases outside gene matches: 5. CDR3 size: 13 residues. CDR3 DNA: TGCAGTGCTTTGACTAGCGGTGGCTACGAGCAGTACTTC. It yields the protein CSALTSGGYEQYF.

This rearrangement joins TRBV5-1 to TRBJ1-1; 7 bases are shared with TRBD1. Germline-derived CDR1 and CDR2 are SGHRS and YFSETQ. Trimming took 2 bases from V and 4 from J; bases not matched to a gene: 5. This CDR3 is built from 14 residues. This CDR3 reads CASSLQGKSTEAFF. The CDR3 coding sequence is TGCGCCAGCAGCTTACAGGGGAAGAGCACTGAAGCTTTCTTT.

This clonotype showed up many times. The V and J genes are TRBV7-9 and TRBJ2-1, with unresolved D. Germline CDR1 reads SEHNR; CDR2 reads FQNEAQ (reference sequence). V was cut by 8 bases and J by 6 bases, with 11 bases left in between. The CDR3 length is 12 residues. This CDR3 is CASLGLSNEQFF. CDR3 bases: TGTGCCAGCCTGGGATTGAGCAATGAGCAGTTCTTC.

The chain is built from TRBV7-2 and TRBJ2-5; 9 bases line up with TRBD2. Germline V gives CDR1 SGHTA, CDR2 FQGNSA. The CDR3 contains 17 residues. The V and J ends lost 0 bases and 1 base, in that order; junction bases with no gene match: 6. This chain's CDR3 is CASSLARASGTQETQYF. The CDR3 nucleotides read TGTGCCAGCAGCTTAGCGAGGGCTAGCGGGACCCAAGAGACCCAGTACTTC.

V usage is TRBV27 and J usage is TRBJ2-7; D gene uncertain. The CDR3 consists of 14 residues. CDR1 is MNHEY and CDR2 is SMNVEV in the germline V gene (reference sequence). V dropped 5 bases and J dropped 0 bases, with 11 bases sitting between them. This CDR3 reads CASSPRVGSYEQYF. The DNA of the CDR3 is TGTGCCAGCAGTCCCCGAGTAGGCTCCTACGAGCAGTACTTC.

This clonotype showed up just once. The rearrangement joins TRBV5-1 to TRBJ1-6; TRBD1 agrees at 8 bases. The CDR3 loop spans 15 amino acids. V trimming: 4 bases; J trimming: 8 bases; junction bases outside the gene matches: 8. Germline V CDR1 and CDR2: SGHRS, YFSETQ. CDR3 in amino acids: CASSQGQGADSPLHF. Here the CDR3 DNA reads TGCGCCAGCAGCCAGGGGCAGGGGGCGGATTCACCCCTCCACTTT.

The V gene is TRBV4-2, the J gene TRBJ2-1, with unresolved D. This CDR3 contains 16 residues. In germline, CDR1 is LGHNA, CDR2 YNFKEQ. The V end was cut by 0 bases, the J end by 2 bases, with 11 bases between. CDR3 in amino acids: CASSQDRAFPYNEQFF. CDR3 coding DNA: TGTGCCAGCAGCCAAGATCGGGCTTTCCCCTACAATGAGCAGTTCTTC.